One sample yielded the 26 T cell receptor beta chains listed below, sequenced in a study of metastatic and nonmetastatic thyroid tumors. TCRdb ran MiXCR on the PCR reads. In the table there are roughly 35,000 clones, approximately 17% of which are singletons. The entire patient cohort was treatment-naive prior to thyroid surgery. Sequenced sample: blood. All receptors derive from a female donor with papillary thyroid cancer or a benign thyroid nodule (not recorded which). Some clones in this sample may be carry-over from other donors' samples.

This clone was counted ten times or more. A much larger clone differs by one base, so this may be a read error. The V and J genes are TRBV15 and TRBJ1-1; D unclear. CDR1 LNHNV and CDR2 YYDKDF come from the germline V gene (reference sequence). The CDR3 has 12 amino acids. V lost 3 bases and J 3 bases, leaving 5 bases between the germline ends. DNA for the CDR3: TGTGCCACCAGCAGCGTACACACTGAAGCTTTCTTT. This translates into CATSSVHTEAFF.

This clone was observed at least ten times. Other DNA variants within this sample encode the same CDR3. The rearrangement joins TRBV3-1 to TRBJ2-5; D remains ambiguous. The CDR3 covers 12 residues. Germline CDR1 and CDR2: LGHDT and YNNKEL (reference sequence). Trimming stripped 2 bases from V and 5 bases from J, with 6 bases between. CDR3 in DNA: TGTGCCAGCAGCCAATTTGGGGAGACCCAGTACTTC. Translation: CASSQFGETQYF.

DNA of the CDR3: TGTGCCAGCAGTGAGACAGATTACGAGCAGTACTTC. This sequence encodes CASSETDYEQYF. The genes are TRBV28 and TRBJ2-7, with D perhaps TRBD1 (5 bases). From germline, CDR1 is MDHEN and CDR2 SYDVKM. Trimming cost V 5 bases and J 4 bases, with 9 bases left between them. CDR3 length: 12 amino acids.

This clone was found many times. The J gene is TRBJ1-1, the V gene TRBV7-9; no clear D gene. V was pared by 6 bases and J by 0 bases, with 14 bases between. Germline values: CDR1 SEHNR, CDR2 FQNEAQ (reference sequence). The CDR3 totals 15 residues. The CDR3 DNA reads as TGTGCCAGCAGTGCGTCCGACAACATGAACACTGAAGCTTTCTTT. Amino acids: CASSASDNMNTEAFF.

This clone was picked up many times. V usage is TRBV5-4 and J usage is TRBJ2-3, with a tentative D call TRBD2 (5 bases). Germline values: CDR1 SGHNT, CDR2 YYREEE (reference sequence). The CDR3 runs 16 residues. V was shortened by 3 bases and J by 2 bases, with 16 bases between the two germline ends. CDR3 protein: CASSYPLAEDTDTQYF. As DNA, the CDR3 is TGTGCCAGCAGCTACCCCCTCGCGGAGGACACAGATACGCAGTATTTT.

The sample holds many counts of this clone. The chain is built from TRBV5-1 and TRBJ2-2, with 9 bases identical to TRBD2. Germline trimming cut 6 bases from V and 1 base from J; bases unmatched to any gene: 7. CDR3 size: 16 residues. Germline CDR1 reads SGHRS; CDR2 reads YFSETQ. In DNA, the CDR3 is TGCGCCAGCACCCATTTAGCGGGAGTGAACACCGGGGAGCTGTTTTTT. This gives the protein CASTHLAGVNTGELFF.

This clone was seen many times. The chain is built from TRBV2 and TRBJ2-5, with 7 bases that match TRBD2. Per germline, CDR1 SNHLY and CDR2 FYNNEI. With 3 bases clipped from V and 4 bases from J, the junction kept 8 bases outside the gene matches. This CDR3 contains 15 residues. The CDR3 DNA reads TGTGCCAGCAGTGATCGGGCAGGGAGGGGAGAGACCCAGTACTTC. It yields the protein CASSDRAGRGETQYF.

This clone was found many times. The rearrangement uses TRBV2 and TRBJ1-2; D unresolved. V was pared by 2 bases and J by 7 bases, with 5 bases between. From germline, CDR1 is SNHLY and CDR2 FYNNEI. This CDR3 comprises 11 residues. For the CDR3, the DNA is TGTGCCAGCAGTGAAAACGGTGGCTACACCTTC. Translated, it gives CASSENGGYTF.

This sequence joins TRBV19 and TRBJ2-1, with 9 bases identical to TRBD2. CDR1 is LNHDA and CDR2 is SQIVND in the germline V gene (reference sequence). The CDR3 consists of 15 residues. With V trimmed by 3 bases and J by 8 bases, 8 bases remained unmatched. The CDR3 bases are TGTGCCAGTAGTATCTTTCTAGCGGGATACCATGAGCAGTTCTTC. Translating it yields CASSIFLAGYHEQFF.

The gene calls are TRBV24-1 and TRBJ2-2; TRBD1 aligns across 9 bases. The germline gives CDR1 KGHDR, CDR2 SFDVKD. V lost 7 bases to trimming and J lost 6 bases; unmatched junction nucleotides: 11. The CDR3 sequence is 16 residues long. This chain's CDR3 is CATRDSGQGEAGELFF. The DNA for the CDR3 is TGTGCCACCAGAGACTCGGGACAGGGCGAAGCCGGGGAGCTGTTTTTT.

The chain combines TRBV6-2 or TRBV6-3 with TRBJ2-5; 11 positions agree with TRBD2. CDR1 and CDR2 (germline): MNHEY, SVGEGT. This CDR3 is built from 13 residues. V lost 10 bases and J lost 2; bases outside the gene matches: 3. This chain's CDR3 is CATWTSGQETQYF. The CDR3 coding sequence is TGTGCCACCTGGACTAGCGGGCAAGAGACCCAGTACTTC.

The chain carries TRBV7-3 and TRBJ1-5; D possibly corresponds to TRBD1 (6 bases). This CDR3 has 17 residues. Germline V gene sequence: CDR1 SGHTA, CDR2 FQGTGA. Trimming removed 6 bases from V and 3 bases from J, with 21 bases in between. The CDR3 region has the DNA TGTGCCAGCAGTCGCAACCGGGACACCCATATCAATCAGCCCCAGCATTTT. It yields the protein CASSRNRDTHINQPQHF.

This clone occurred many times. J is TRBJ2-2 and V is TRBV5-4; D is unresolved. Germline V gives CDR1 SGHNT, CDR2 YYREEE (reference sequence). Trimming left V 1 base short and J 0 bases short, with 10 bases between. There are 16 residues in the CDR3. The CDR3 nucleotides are TGTGCCAGCAGCTTGCGTAATAGCCCGAACACCGGGGAGCTGTTTTTT. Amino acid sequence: CASSLRNSPNTGELFF.

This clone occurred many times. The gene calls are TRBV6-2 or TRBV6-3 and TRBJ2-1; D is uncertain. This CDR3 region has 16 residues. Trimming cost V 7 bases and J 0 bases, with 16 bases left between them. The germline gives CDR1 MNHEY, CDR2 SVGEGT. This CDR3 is CASTPASRSSYNEQFF. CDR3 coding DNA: TGTGCCAGCACCCCGGCGAGCCGGAGCTCCTACAATGAGCAGTTCTTC.

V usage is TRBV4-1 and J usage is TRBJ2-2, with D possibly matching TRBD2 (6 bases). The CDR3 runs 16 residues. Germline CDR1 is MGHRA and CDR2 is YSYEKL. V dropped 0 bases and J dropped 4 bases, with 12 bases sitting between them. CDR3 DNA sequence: TGCGCCAGCAGCCAAGAGGACGGGGGACTCACCGGGGAGCTGTTTTTT. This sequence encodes CASSQEDGGLTGELFF.

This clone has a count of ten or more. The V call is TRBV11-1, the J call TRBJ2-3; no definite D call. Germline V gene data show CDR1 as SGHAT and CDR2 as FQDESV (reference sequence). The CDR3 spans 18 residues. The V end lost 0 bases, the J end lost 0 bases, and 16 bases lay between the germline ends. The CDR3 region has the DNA TGTGCCAGCAGCTTAGCTGGTATAATAGCCCTAAGCACAGATACGCAGTATTTT. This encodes CASSLAGIIALSTDTQYF.

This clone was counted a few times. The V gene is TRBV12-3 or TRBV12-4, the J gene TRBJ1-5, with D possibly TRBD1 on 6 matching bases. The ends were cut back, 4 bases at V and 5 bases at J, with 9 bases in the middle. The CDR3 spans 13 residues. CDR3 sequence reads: CASSYQGHQPQHF. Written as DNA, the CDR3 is TGTGCCAGCAGTTATCAGGGGCATCAGCCCCAGCATTTT.

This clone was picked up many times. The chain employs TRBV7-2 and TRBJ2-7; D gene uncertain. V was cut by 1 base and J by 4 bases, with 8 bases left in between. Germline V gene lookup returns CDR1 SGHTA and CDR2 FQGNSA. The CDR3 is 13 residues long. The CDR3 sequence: CASSLGQRYEQYF. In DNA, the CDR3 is TGTGCCAGCAGCTTAGGGCAGAGGTACGAGCAGTACTTC.

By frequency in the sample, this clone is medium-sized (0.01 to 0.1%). The DNA for the CDR3 is TGCGCCAGCAGTGACGGGGACGCCGGTAATTCACCCCTCCACTTT. Its protein is CASSDGDAGNSPLHF. The chain combines TRBV10-2 with TRBJ1-6; D may be TRBD1 (5 bases). The V end lost 3 bases, the J end lost 6 bases, and 12 bases lay between the germline ends. The CDR3 extends over 15 amino acids. Looked up from germline, CDR1 is WSHSY and CDR2 is SAAADI.

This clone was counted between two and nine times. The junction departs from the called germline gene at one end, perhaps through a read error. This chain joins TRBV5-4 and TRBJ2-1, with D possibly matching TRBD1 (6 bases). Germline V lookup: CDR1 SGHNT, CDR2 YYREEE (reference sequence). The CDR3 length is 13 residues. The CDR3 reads CVSSPRQDGEQFF. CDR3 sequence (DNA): TGTGTCAGCAGCCCCAGACAGGACGGTGAGCAGTTCTTC.

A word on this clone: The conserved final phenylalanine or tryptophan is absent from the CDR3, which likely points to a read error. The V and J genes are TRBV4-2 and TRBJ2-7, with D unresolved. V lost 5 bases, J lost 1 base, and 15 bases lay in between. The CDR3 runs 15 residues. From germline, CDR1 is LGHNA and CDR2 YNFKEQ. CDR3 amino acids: CASSESLGWSYEQYL. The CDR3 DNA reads TGTGCCAGCAGCGAAAGCCTCGGATGGTCCTACGAGCAGTACCTC.

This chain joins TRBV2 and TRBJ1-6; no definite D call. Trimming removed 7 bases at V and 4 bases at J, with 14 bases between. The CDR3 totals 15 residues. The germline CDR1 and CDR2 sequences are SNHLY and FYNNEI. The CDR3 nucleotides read TGTGCCAGCAACAGTGTCACGGGTTATAATTCACCCCTCCACTTT. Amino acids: CASNSVTGYNSPLHF.

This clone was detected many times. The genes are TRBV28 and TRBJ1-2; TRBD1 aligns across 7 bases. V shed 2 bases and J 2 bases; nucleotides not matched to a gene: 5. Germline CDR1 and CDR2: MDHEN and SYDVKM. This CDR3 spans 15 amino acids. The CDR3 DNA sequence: TGTGCCAGCAGTTTAGAGACAGGGAACAACTATGGCTACACCTTC. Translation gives CASSLETGNNYGYTF.

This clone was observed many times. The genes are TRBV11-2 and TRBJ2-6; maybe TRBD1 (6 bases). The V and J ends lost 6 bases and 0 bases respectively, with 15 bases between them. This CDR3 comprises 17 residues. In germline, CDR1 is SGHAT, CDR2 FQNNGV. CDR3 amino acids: CASSSRGARSGANVLTF. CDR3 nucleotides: TGTGCCAGCAGTTCCAGGGGCGCCCGCTCTGGGGCCAACGTCCTGACTTTC.

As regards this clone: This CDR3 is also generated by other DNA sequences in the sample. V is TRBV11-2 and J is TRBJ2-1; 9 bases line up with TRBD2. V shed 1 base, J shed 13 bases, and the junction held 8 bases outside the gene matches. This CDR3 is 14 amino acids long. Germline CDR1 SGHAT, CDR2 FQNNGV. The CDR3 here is CASSLGWAGGQQFF. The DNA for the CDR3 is TGTGCCAGCAGCTTAGGTTGGGCGGGAGGGCAACAGTTCTTC.

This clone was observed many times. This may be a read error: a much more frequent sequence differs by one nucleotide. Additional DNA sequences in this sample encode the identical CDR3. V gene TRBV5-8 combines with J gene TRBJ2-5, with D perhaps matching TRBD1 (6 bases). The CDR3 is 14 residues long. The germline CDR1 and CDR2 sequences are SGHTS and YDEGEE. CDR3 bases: TGCGCCAGCAGGGGCGGATTGTACCAAGAGACCCAGTACTTC. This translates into CASRGGLYQETQYF.